The 9 T cell receptor beta chains presented below share a single source sample, sequenced in a study of T cell clusters in autoimmune cytopenias. TRB was amplified by touch-down multiplex PCR, primer pools A and B combined. Following a re-call of the multiplex PCR reads, TCRdb has one entry per CDR3 protein and lacks DNA. The listing records 9,500 to 15,000 distinct CDR3 sequences. TRB was amplified from approximately 230 ng of peripheral blood genomic DNA per sample. This same sample was also taken into another study, of T cell repertoires in aging, cancer and after chemotherapy.

Material: peripheral blood. Receptor source: a human donor in good health.

Considering frequency, this clonotype is medium-sized (0.01 to 0.1%). The gene calls are TRBV7-9 and TRBJ1-2; the TCRdb call, TRBD1, lacks DNA for checking. Per the germline V gene, CDR1 is SEHNR and CDR2 is FQNEAQ (reference sequence). This CDR3 spans 12 amino acids. CDR3 protein: CASSNRDYGYTF. The variable domain in full, with the rest retrieved from reference TRBV7-9 and TRBJ1-2, is DTGVSQNPRHKITKRGQNVTFRCDPISEHNRLYWYRQTLGQGPEFLTYFQNEAQLEKSRLLSDRFSAERPKGSFSTLEIQRTEQGDSAMYLCASSNRDYGYTFGSGTRLTVV.

The rearrangement links TRBV6-5 to TRBJ1-3; there is no DNA to check the TCRdb D call of TRBD1. CDR3 length: 15 amino acids. CDR1 is MNHEY, CDR2 SVGAGI, per germline. CDR3 residues: CASTTSGGSGNTIYF.

Measured by frequency, this clonotype is medium-sized. J is TRBJ2-7 and V is TRBV6-2 or TRBV6-3. The CDR3 runs 14 residues. From germline, CDR1 is MNHEY and CDR2 SVGEGT. CDR3 amino acids: CASSYSRYGYEQYF.

The chain recombines TRBV5-1 with TRBJ2-7. The CDR3 spans 12 residues. Germline V gene lookup returns CDR1 SGHRS and CDR2 YFSETQ. The CDR3 reads CASSLDGYEQYF.

The CDR3 here is CASSLGRDSPLHF. The chain has TRBV5-1 and TRBJ1-6. Germline assignment: CDR1 SGHRS and CDR2 YFSETQ. The CDR3 has 13 amino acids.

Considering frequency, this clonotype is medium-sized. The genes are TRBV7-9 and TRBJ1-6; TCRdb picks TRBD1, but there is no DNA to check that call. The CDR3 is 14 amino acids. CDR1 and CDR2 from the germline V gene are SEHNR and FQNEAQ (reference sequence). CDR3 residues: CASSLTVDNSPLHF.

This clonotype ranks as medium-sized (0.01 to 0.1%) in terms of frequency. This rearrangement joins TRBV19 to TRBJ2-2; TCRdb gives TRBD1 as the D gene, but with no DNA this cannot be confirmed. Germline-derived CDR1 and CDR2 are LNHDA and SQIVND (reference sequence). The CDR3 has 14 residues. The CDR3: CASEGQPNTGELFF.

The chain employs TRBV11-2 and TRBJ1-2; as DNA is missing, the TRBD1 call by TCRdb cannot be tested. Germline CDR1 SGHAT, CDR2 FQNNGV. This CDR3 is 15 amino acids long. The CDR3 sequence is CASSSTGGIDYGYTF.

V usage is TRBV19 and J usage is TRBJ1-5. The CDR3 length is 15 residues. Germline assignment: CDR1 LNHDA and CDR2 SQIVND (reference sequence). The CDR3: CASSIARDSNQPQHF.